Below, 8 T cell receptor beta chains from the same sample are listed, as sequenced in a study of glioma-infiltrating T cells after dendritic cell vaccination. Measured with immunoSEQ multiplex PCR; TCRdb has only the in-frame clones, and not every one. The sample lists tens of thousands of clones, roughly 90% seen once, with 3% to 4% in the top ten. The sample in question was blood, obtained before dendritic cell vaccination. The receptors originated from a human donor with glioblastoma.

Only a few counts were recorded for this clone. J is TRBJ1-6 and V is TRBV6-1; 10 nucleotides match TRBD1. The V and J ends lost 3 bases and 7 bases, in that order; junction bases with no gene match: 3. The CDR3 loop spans 15 amino acids. In germline, CDR1 is MNHNS, CDR2 SASEGT. The CDR3 DNA sequence: TGTGCCAGCAGTGAGCTGACAGGGGGCAATTCACCCCTCCACTTT. Translating gives CASSELTGGNSPLHF.

The chain carries TRBV2 and TRBJ2-1, with D unclear. The CDR3 has 14 amino acids. The V end was cut by 7 bases, the J end by 2 bases, with 12 bases between. Germline assignment: CDR1 SNHLY and CDR2 FYNNEI. CDR3 DNA sequence: TGTGCCAGCATGCAGGCCCTAACCTACAATGAGCAGTTCTTC. Protein product: CASMQALTYNEQFF.

The rearrangement joins TRBV5-4 to TRBJ2-5; 9 nucleotides line up with TRBD1. The J call may be faulty, since TRBJ2-7 better matches the DNA end. The CDR3 contains 15 residues. Germline CDR1 and CDR2: SGHNT and YYREEE (reference sequence). The CDR3 sequence is CASSGTGGRFGEQYF. CDR3 nucleotides: TGTGCCAGCAGCGGAACAGGGGGCCGGTTCGGCGAGCAGTACTTC.

This clone has only one observation. The J gene is TRBJ2-3, the V gene TRBV15, with 11 bases that match TRBD1. Trimming took 2 bases from V and 5 from J; bases not matched to a gene: 3. Germline values: CDR1 LNHNV, CDR2 YYDKDF (reference sequence). CDR3 length: 15 amino acids. The CDR3 region has the DNA TGTGCCACCAGCAGATCGGACAGGGGGCTAGATACGCAGTATTTT. It translates to CATSRSDRGLDTQYF.

The rearrangement links TRBV29-1 to TRBJ1-1, with D tentatively TRBD1 (6 bases). CDR3 length: 13 residues. Germline-derived CDR1 and CDR2 are SQVTM and ANQGSEA. V lost 7 bases and J lost 5, with 17 bases in between. CDR3 nucleotides: TGCAGCGGGGGGGGCAGGGGCGGAACTGAAGCTTTCTTT. It encodes CSGGGRGGTEAFF.

V gene TRBV5-8 combines with J gene TRBJ2-3; no firm D call. Germline CDR1 and CDR2: SGHTS and YDEGEE. V was pared by 0 bases and J by 6 bases, with 8 bases between. The CDR3 runs 13 residues. The CDR3 here is CASSLGVKDTQYF. The CDR3 region has the DNA TGTGCCAGCAGCTTGGGCGTCAAGGATACGCAGTATTTT.

The V gene is TRBV10-3, the J gene TRBJ2-7, with 8 bases that match TRBD2. Germline trimming cut 3 bases from V and 0 bases from J; bases unmatched to any gene: 7. The CDR3 covers 16 residues. Germline CDR1 and CDR2: ENHRY and SYGVKD. Here the CDR3 reads CAISEAGVPNSYEQYF. DNA for the CDR3: TGTGCCATCAGTGAAGCGGGGGTCCCCAACTCCTACGAGCAGTACTTC.

The V call is TRBV29-1, the J call TRBJ2-1; 8 nucleotides match TRBD1. The germline gives CDR1 SQVTM, CDR2 ANQGSEA. Trimming cost V 3 bases and J 8 bases; bases outside gene matches: 3. The CDR3 is 12 amino acids. CDR3 DNA sequence: TGCAGCGTTGACTCGACAGGGGATGAGCAGTTCTTC. Residues: CSVDSTGDEQFF.